This T cell receptor beta chain was sequenced in a study of vaccination and CD4 T cells after COVID-19. For the study at large: Median time from COVID diagnosis to post-COVID sampling was over 80 days (35 to 161). Stimuli were overlapping spike peptide pools of SARS-CoV-2 and three common cold coronaviruses (HCoV-NL63, HCoV-OC43, HCoV-229E). Study-level findings and limits: The study found that a median approximately 84% of reactive clones in convalescent patients appeared only post-vaccination.

This clonotype was counted between two and nine times. Antigen unknown. The treatment: approximately nine-day PBMC culture with coronavirus spike peptide pools or control peptides (ViraFEST assay). CDR3 length: 14 amino acids. The ends were cut back, 6 bases at V and 7 bases at J, with 19 bases in the middle. Looked up from germline, CDR1 is MNHEY and CDR2 is SMNVEV (reference sequence). Cultured CD4+ T cell DNA was sequenced using the Oncomine TCR Beta short-read assay. One entry per CDR3 protein, called by TCRdb with MiXCR from the PCR reads. Of 15,000 or so distinct CDR3 sequences listed, approximately 68% were seen once; the top ten hold approximately 17%.

The origin of this receptor is a human donor who had recovered from COVID-19. Sequencing input: CD4+ T cells from blood, cultured in vitro. The chain couples TRBV27 to TRBJ2-7; D may be TRBD1 (6 bases). The chain's CDR3 is CASRVYSGGQEQYF. CDR3 nucleotides: TGTGCCAGCAGAGTTTATTCTGGCGGACAGGAGCAGTACTTC.